Following are 8 T cell receptor beta chains from one sample sequenced in a study of CD8+CD57+ T cells in acquired aplastic anemia. CD8+CD57+ cell expansion had been shown by flow cytometry in patients chosen for sequencing. Both TCR beta VDJ combination and CDR3 sequence profiling were carried out. Genomic DNA was the template for this profiling. TCRdb recomputed calls from the reads with MiXCR, one row per CDR3 protein. The sample shows 120,000 or so distinct CDR3 sequences, less than 50% of them seen only once. Sequenced sample: sorted CD4+, CD8+, or CD8+CD57+ T cells (not recorded which) from PBMCs. The receptor source for this set is a human donor with aplastic anemia.

The chain uses TRBV6-1 and TRBJ1-1; 7 positions agree with TRBD1. V dropped 5 bases and J dropped 5; count of bases not matched to a gene: 8. CDR1 MNHNS and CDR2 SASEGT come from the germline V gene. This CDR3 spans 14 amino acids. The CDR3 coding sequence is TGTGCCAGCAGTCTTCAACAGGGGACGACTGAAGCTTTCTTT. Its translation: CASSLQQGTTEAFF.

The V and J genes are TRBV11-2 and TRBJ1-5, with 7 bases matching TRBD1. The CDR3 is 17 amino acids. Losses at the gene ends were 2 bases for V and 4 bases for J; bases not matched to a gene: 11. Germline CDR1 is SGHAT and CDR2 is FQNNGV. CDR3 DNA sequence: TGTGCCAGCAGCTTACTTATTTTACAGGGGACTAATCAGCCCCAGCATTTT. It translates to CASSLLILQGTNQPQHF.

The rearrangement links TRBV6-6 to TRBJ2-3, with D unresolved. The CDR3 has 18 residues. Trimming shortened V by 3 bases and J by 0 bases, and 19 bases separated the two germline ends. Germline values: CDR1 MNHNY, CDR2 SVGAGI (reference sequence). CDR3 residues: CASSYDVRTFSSTDTQYF. CDR3 DNA: TGTGCCAGCAGTTATGATGTGCGGACCTTTTCTAGCACAGATACGCAGTATTTT.

This clonotype was seen at least ten times. This rearrangement joins TRBV20-1 to TRBJ2-5; D unresolved. The CDR3 is 12 residues long. V lost 5 bases and J 2 bases, leaving 9 bases between the germline ends. The germline gives CDR1 DFQATT, CDR2 SNEGSKA (reference sequence). CDR3 region: CSADTTQETQYF. In DNA, the CDR3 is TGCAGTGCTGACACGACTCAAGAGACCCAGTACTTC.

This clonotype occurred a few times. This chain uses TRBV30 with TRBJ2-2; D is unresolved. The CDR3 contains 12 residues. V dropped 3 bases and J dropped 6 bases, with 8 bases sitting between them. Germline CDR1 is GTSNPN and CDR2 is SVGIG (reference sequence). The CDR3 bases are TGTGCCTGGAGGGGGTTGGCCGGGGAGCTGTTTTTT. It codes for CAWRGLAGELFF.

About this clonotype itself: This may arise from a read error, as a much more abundant clone is one base away. J is TRBJ2-7 and V is TRBV12-3 or TRBV12-4; TRBD1 agrees at 7 bases. V shed 6 bases, J shed 5 bases, and the junction held 10 bases outside the gene matches. The CDR3 loop spans 14 amino acids. CDR3 loop: CASRGDSSLHEQYF. CDR3 coding DNA: TGTGCCAGCAGGGGGGACAGCTCCCTCCACGAGCAGTACTTC.

Concerning this clonotype: A much larger clone lies one base from this, so it may be a read error. The chain is built from TRBV7-6 and TRBJ1-1; 10 bases align to TRBD1. The CDR3 extends over 16 amino acids. Germline V CDR1 and CDR2: SGHVS, FNYEAQ. The CDR3 coding sequence is TGTACCAGCAGCCCAAGGGACAGGGGAGCAAACACTGAAGCTTTCTTT. It encodes CTSSPRDRGANTEAFF.

Only one count was recorded for this clonotype. This chain uses TRBV29-1 with TRBJ1-1, with 7 bases matching TRBD1. J lost 1 base, V lost 7 bases, and 6 bases had no gene match. CDR1 and CDR2 (germline): SQVTM, ANQGSEA. The CDR3 covers 13 residues. DNA for the CDR3: TGCAGCGCTGGGAGGGGGCCGAACACTGAAGCTTTCTTT. Protein: CSAGRGPNTEAFF. The complete variable domain, with remaining parts taken from reference TRBV29-1 and TRBJ1-1, reads SAVISQKPSRDICQRGTSLTIQCQVDSQVTMMFWYRQQPGQSLTLIATANQGSEATYESGFVIDKFPISRPNLTFSTLTVSNMSPEDSSIYLCSAGRGPNTEAFFGQGTRLTVV.